This T cell receptor (beta chain) derives from a study of blood T cells in healthy people across ages. Broader study findings: The lack of PBMC sorting stopped any conclusive naive versus antigen-experienced comparison.

This clonotype was seen only once. What it recognizes is unknown. The final CDR3 position lacks the conserved phenylalanine or tryptophan, pointing to a likely read error. A second PCR of roughly 7 to 11 cycles used a sample-barcoded 5' primer and a J-beta primer mix. Via MiXCR, TCRdb re-called the 5' RACE reads, giving one row per CDR3 protein. The profile covers approximately 600,000 distinct CDR3 sequences, with 58% appearing a single time and about two fifths taken by the ten largest. Germline V CDR1 and CDR2: DFQATT, SNEGSKA (reference sequence). The CDR3 consists of 13 residues. V lost 1 base to trimming and J lost 2 bases, with 9 bases between them.

The TCR sequence derives from a man aged 60 to 69 in good health. The genes are TRBV20-1 and TRBJ2-7; D gene ambiguous. Sequencing input: blood. The CDR3 protein is CSARGRQTYEQYL. The CDR3 coding sequence is TGCAGTGCTAGAGGAAGACAAACCTACGAGCAGTACTTA.